The present TCR beta chain was sequenced within a study of cytomegalovirus exposure and HLA in healthy donors. The study's findings and limits: As was reported, the HLA-A and HLA-B alleles of most subjects were accurately predicted from TCR beta sequences.

The germline gives CDR1 LNHDA, CDR2 SQIVND (reference sequence). This CDR3 has 14 amino acids. Losses at the gene ends were 7 bases for V and 5 bases for J; bases not matched to a gene: 5. In the case of this clone: Its antigen is still unknown.

PCR was performed using 60 Vbeta and 13 Jbeta primers. Libraries were prepared by immunoSEQ multiplex PCR; TCRdb keeps only in-frame clonotypes and omits some of them. This table holds a few hundred thousand clones, about 90% found once. The chain carries TRBV19 and TRBJ2-5; 12 positions match TRBD2. This receptor was identified in a young woman in good health and CMV-seronegative. The sequenced material came from PBMCs. CDR3 in amino acids: CASKTSGGAETQYF. CDR3 nucleotide sequence: TGTGCCAGTAAGACTAGCGGGGGCGCGGAGACCCAGTACTTC.